This T cell receptor (beta chain) was captured in a study of response to subunit inactivated influenza vaccine. The CDR3 has 16 amino acids. CDR1 is MDHEN and CDR2 is SYDVKM in the germline V gene. Trimming left V 6 bases short and J 0 bases short, with 15 bases between. TCRdb processed the RT-PCR reads anew with MiXCR; each CDR3 protein has one entry. The sample contains roughly 700,000 distinct CDR3 sequences, around 16% of which appear only once. The rearrangement joins TRBV28 to TRBJ2-4; no definite D call. This clonotype was sampled from a middle-aged man who received an inactivated influenza vaccine. Sequencing was performed on PBMCs from blood, taken 11 to 12 days after vaccination. This CDR3 is CASSHRRQLAKNIQYF. CDR3 in DNA: TGTGCCAGCAGCCACCGGCGGCAGTTAGCCAAAAACATTCAGTACTTC.